A selection of T cell receptor beta chains follows, all from one sample in a study of T cell responses to AZD1222 COVID-19 vaccine. The table came from immunoSEQ multiplex PCR; TCRdb's copy has only in-frame clones and leaves some out. The sample lists around 180,000 clones; 85% to 90% were seen once. The specimen was peripheral blood, collected on day 0 of MenACWY control vaccination. These receptors originate from an adult in good health. Each CDR3 is given with its conserved first and last residue. The D gene is left open where the match is weak. Not every row has a clone size; where given, it reads once, few, many or a size class.

j_call clone_size d_call v_call cdr3_nt cdr3_aa
TRBJ2-3 . . TRBV9 TGTGCCAGCAGCGTATTGCAGGCAGATACGCAGTATTTT CASSVLQADTQYF
TRBJ2-7 . TRBD1 TRBV28 TGTGCCAGCAGTTCCCGGACAGGGAGACCCACCTCCTACGAGCAGTACTTC CASSSRTGRPTSYEQYF
TRBJ1-2 few . TRBV29-1 TGCAGCGCTAGAGGCGCCAGGGAAGGCGGCTACACCTTC CSARGAREGGYTF
TRBJ2-1 . TRBD1 TRBV7-3 TGTGCCAGCAGCGCAGACAGGGACCGGGTACATGAGCAGTTCTTC CASSADRDRVHEQFF
TRBJ1-2 once TRBD1 TRBV5-1 TGCGCCAGCAGCCCTGACAGGGACCTCTATGGCTACACCTTC CASSPDRDLYGYTF
TRBJ1-5 . . TRBV3-1/TRBV3-2 TGTGCCAGCAGCCAAGGGGCCAATCAGCCCCAGCATTTT CASSQGANQPQHF
TRBJ1-1 . TRBD1 TRBV29-1 TGCAGCGCCTCAGGGGGGGCCCTGAACACTGAAGCTTTCTTT CSASGGALNTEAFF
TRBJ2-7 . TRBD1 TRBV14 TGTGCCAGCAGCCCAAAGGGACAGGGCTCCGAGCAGTACTTC CASSPKGQGSEQYF
TRBJ1-1 . . TRBV4-1 TGCGCCAGCAGCCAGAAACAGATGAACACTGAAGCTTTCTTT CASSQKQMNTEAFF
TRBJ2-1 . TRBD2 TRBV14 TGTGCCAGCAGCCAACTACTAGCGGGATACAATGAGCAATTCTTC CASSQLLAGYNEQFF
TRBJ2-5 . . TRBV7-3 TGTGCCAGCAGCCCCCAAGAGACCCAGTACTTC CASSPQETQYF
TRBJ1-6 . TRBD1 TRBV6-6 TGTGCCAGCAGTTACTTTGCAGGGGGTGATTCACCCCTCCACTTT CASSYFAGGDSPLHF
TRBJ1-4 . . TRBV3-1/TRBV3-2 TGTGCCAGCAGCCAGACAGCTGCAACTAATGAAAAACTGTTTTTT CASSQTAATNEKLFF